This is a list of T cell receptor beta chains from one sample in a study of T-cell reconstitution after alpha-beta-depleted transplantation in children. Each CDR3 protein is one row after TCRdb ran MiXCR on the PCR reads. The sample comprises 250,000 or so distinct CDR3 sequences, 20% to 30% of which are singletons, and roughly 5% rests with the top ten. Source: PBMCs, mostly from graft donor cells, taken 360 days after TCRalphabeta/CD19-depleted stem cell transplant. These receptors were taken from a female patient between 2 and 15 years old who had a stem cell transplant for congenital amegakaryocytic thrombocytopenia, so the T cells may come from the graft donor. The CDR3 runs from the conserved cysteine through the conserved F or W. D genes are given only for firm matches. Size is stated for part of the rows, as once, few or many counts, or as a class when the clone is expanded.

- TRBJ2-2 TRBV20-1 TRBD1 TGCAGTGCTAGAGTTGGGACAGGGATTTCGGGGGAGCTGTTTTTT CSARVGTGISGELFF
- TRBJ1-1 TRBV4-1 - TGCGCCAGCAGCCAAGAGGGGTGGCCCTCCACTGAAGCTTTCTTT CASSQEGWPSTEAFF
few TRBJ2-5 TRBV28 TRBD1 TGTGCCAGCGCATGGACAGGCCTAGAGACCCAGTACTTC CASAWTGLETQYF
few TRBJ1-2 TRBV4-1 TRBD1 TGCGCCAGCAGCCAAGGACAGGGGGCCTATGGCTACACCTTC CASSQGQGAYGYTF
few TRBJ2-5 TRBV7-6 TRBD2 TGTGCCAGCAGCTTAGGGACTAGCGACCAAGAGACCCAGTACTTC CASSLGTSDQETQYF
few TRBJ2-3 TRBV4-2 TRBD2 TGTGCCAGCAGCCAACCCGGACTAGCCGTGGATACGCAGTATTTT CASSQPGLAVDTQYF
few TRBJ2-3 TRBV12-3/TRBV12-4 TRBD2 TGTGCCAGCAGCGAAAAAGCGGGGGGGCTGGGGGATACGCAGTATTTT CASSEKAGGLGDTQYF
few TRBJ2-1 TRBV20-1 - TGCAGTGCTACTGATACCTACAATGAGCAGTTCTTC CSATDTYNEQFF
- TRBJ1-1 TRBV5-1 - TGCGCCAGCAGCTTGTTTCAGGACACTGAAGCTTTCTTT CASSLFQDTEAFF
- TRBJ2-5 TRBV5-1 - TGCGCCAGCAGCCCCCGGACTATCCAAGAGACCCAGTACTTC CASSPRTIQETQYF
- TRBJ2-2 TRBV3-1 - TGTGCCAGCAGCCAACCCGCTTCTGTCACCGGGGAGCTGTTTTTT CASSQPASVTGELFF
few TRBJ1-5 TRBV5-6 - TGTGCCAGCAGCTTGGGGGGGTTCGATAGCAATCAGCCCCAGCATTTT CASSLGGFDSNQPQHF
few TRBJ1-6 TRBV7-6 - TGTGCCAGCAGCTTAGAGCGGAATTCACCCCTCCACTTT CASSLERNSPLHF
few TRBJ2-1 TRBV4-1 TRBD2 TGCGCCAGCAGCCAAGTGCCTAGCGGGCTGGGGTACAATGAGCAGTTCTTC CASSQVPSGLGYNEQFF
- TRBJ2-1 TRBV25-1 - TGTGCCAGCAGTGAATATATGATTGGGGGCCCGAATGAGCAGTTCTTC CASSEYMIGGPNEQFF
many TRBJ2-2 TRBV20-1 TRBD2 TGCAGTGCCCACAACTCGCTTAGCGGGAGCTTCACCGGGGAGCTGTTTTTT CSAHNSLSGSFTGELFF
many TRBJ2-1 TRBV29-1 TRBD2 TGCAGCGTTTTGGGCAGAGGGACTAGAAGTAACAATGAGCAGTTCTTC CSVLGRGTRSNNEQFF
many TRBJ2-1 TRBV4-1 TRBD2 TGCGCCAGCAGAAATCTAGCGGGAGGGGTTGGGGTCAATGAGCAGTTCTTC CASRNLAGGVGVNEQFF
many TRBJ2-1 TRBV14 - TGTGCCAGCAGCCAGGGGGCTTGGCAGTTCTTC CASSQGAWQFF
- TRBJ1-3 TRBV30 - TGTGCCTGGGCCCAACGGGACACCATATATTTT CAWAQRDTIYF
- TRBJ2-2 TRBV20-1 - TGCAGTGCTAGAGATAGCGGCCGGACAGCGGGCACCGGGGAGCTGTTTTTT CSARDSGRTAGTGELFF
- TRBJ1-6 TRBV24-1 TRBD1 TGTGCCACCAGTGATCCCTGGAGACAGGGTAGCTCACCCCTCCACTTT CATSDPWRQGSSPLHF
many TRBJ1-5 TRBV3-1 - TGTGCCAGCAGCGGTTTGGGTCAGCCCCAGCATTTT CASSGLGQPQHF
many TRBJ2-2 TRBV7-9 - TGTGCCAGCAGCTTGAGTTGGGAGCTGTTTTTT CASSLSWELFF
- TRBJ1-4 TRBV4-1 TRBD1 TGCGCCAGCAGCCAACAGGGGGGGTCAACTAATGAAAAACTGTTTTTT CASSQQGGSTNEKLFF
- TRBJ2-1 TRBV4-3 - TGCGCCAGCAGCCAAGATCGAGGAGCGGCATACAATGAGCAGTTCTTC CASSQDRGAAYNEQFF
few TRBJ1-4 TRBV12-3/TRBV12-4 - TGTGCCAGCAGTTCTGGTTCGGCCAGGGGTAGTGAAAAACTGTTTTTT CASSSGSARGSEKLFF
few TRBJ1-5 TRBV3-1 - TGTGCCAGCAGCCAAGGCAATAGCAATCAGCCCCAGCATTTT CASSQGNSNQPQHF
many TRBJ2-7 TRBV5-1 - TGCGCCAGCAGCTTGTCTGGAGACAACTACGAGCAGTACTTC CASSLSGDNYEQYF
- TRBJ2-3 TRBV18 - TGTGCCAGCTCACCACCGGTAGACCGGACGAAGGGCCATACGCAGTATTTT CASSPPVDRTKGHTQYF
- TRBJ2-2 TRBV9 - TGTGCCAGCAGCCCGACGGGAAGCACCGGGGAGCTGTTTTTT CASSPTGSTGELFF
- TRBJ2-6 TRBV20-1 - TGCAGTGCTAGAGGTGTAGGGCCCCGTGGGGCCAACGTCCTGACTTTC CSARGVGPRGANVLTF
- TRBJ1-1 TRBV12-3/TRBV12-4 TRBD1 TGTGCCAGCGCCCCCGAGGACAGGTACTTCACTGAAGCTTTCTTT CASAPEDRYFTEAFF
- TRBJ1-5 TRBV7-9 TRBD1 TGTGCCAGCAGCTTCGGGACAGGCTTTAATCAGCCCCAGCATTTT CASSFGTGFNQPQHF
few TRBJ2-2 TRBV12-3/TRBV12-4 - TGTGCCACGACTGGGGGGTTCGGCACCGGGGAGCTGTTTTTT CATTGGFGTGELFF
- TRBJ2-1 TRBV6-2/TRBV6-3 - TGTGCCAGCAGGCCGAGCGGAAATGAGCAGTTCTTC CASRPSGNEQFF
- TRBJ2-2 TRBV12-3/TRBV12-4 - TGTGCCTCCGCCTCGAGGGGGGAGCTGTTTTTT CASASRGELFF
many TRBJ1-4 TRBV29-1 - TGCAGCGTTGGAGGCACGGGGGTGGGTTCTGAAAAACTGTTTTTT CSVGGTGVGSEKLFF
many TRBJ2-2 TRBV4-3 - TGCGCCAGCAGCCAAGATTCCCTCACCGGGGAGCTGTTTTTT CASSQDSLTGELFF
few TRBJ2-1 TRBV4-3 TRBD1 TGCGCCAGCAGCCGACGGGACAGGGGTTTACTTAGCTTCAATGAGCAGTTCTTC CASSRRDRGLLSFNEQFF
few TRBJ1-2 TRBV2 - TGTGCCAGCAGTGCGCCAGAAGGGGCGTGGGGCTACACCTTC CASSAPEGAWGYTF
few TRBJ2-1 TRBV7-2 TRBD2 TGTGCCAGCAGCTTACCGCGACTCAGCGGGAGGTCCTACAATGAGCAGTTCTTC CASSLPRLSGRSYNEQFF
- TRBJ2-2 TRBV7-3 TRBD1 TGTGCCAGCAGCACAGGGGGCTTGAACACCGGGGAGCTGTTTTTT CASSTGGLNTGELFF
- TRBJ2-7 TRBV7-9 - TGTGCCAGCAGCTTAGCCGCAGGACCAAACCCCCTCGAGCAGTACTTC CASSLAAGPNPLEQYF
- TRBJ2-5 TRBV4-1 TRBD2 TGCGCCAGCAAAGGACTAGATCGGGAGACCCAGTACTTC CASKGLDRETQYF
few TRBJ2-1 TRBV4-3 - TGCGCCAGCAGCCAGGAAACCGGGACTCTGCGAATTGAGCAGTTCTTC CASSQETGTLRIEQFF
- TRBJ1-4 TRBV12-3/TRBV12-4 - TGTGCCAGCAGTTTCTCCTTTGAAAAACTGTTTTTT CASSFSFEKLFF
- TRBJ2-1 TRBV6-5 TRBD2 TGTGCCAGCAGTTATAGCGGGAACACCTACAATGAGCAGTTCTTC CASSYSGNTYNEQFF
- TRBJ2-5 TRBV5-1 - TGCGCCAGCAGCTCCCGGGACCAGAAGGAGACCCAGTACTTC CASSSRDQKETQYF
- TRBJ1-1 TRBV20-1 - TGCAGTGCTAGAGTTCCAGAGAACACTGAAGCTTTCTTT CSARVPENTEAFF
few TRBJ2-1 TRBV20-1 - TGCAGTGCTAGCTCGTTTAGCCCCGACAATGAGCAGTTCTTC CSASSFSPDNEQFF